This T cell receptor beta chain was sequenced during a study of shared clonotypes between healthy human individuals (TCRdb year 2020). With regard to the full study: The cohort included a few men and a couple of women between 18 and 49 years of age. For each donor, CD4 naive and CD4 memory were each run on three plates, CD8 naive on two plates, and CD8 memory on one plate. Each donor's leukapheresis produced roughly between roughly 0.94 and 9.5 billion PBMCs. Libraries were prepared and TCR repertoires were sequenced by different laboratories using diverse techniques, in order to increase sequencing depth and limit assay-specific biases. The study deeply sequenced blood TCR repertoires of five healthy adults to estimate repertoire size and the extent of clonotype sharing between individuals.

Details on this clone: Its antigen is currently not known. The input lacks base qualities; no much larger clone sits a single base away.

Broader findings and caveats from the paper: Naive subsets generally had larger estimated clonotype richness than memory subsets did. Pairwise subsampling led to the expectation that sequencing depth would affect the degree of clonotype sharing among donors. Because the study included only a small number of donors, the genetic and exposure-history diversity represented was limited. Only blood was sampled, and tissue TCR repertoires likely differ from those in blood. Clonotypes shared by all four sorted-subset donors showed higher generation probabilities than non-shared clonotypes. Rarefaction of sorted-subset datasets indicated incomplete sequencing despite the large sequencing depth. When several donors were compared, the shared fraction of clonotypes was 5% to 6.5% for naive CD4, roughly 3.3% for naive CD8, 2% to 2.5% for memory CD4, and 0.35% to 0.4% for memory CD8.

V is reduced by 5 bases and J by 5 bases, leaving a spacing of 13 bases between them. Including cysteine and phenylalanine, the CDR3 has 13 amino acids. Only CDR3 DNA remains: 39 bases, in frame from the first base. CDR1 is given as SGHRS and CDR2 as YFSETQ, both from the germline V gene. Using the deep immunoSEQ assay, multiplex PCR amplified TCR CDR3 regions from genomic DNA. For each cell subset, the extracted genomic DNA was distributed evenly across all wells of several immunoSEQ 96-well plates, and each plate served as one replicate. Each replicate PCR for sorted subsets received about 220 ng genomic DNA, equal to roughly 33,000 T cell genomes. Purified libraries were quantified with a Qubit 3.0 fluorometer, sized on a Bioanalyzer 2100, and re-quantified with the KAPA Library Quantification kit. Every immunoSEQ 96-well plate was sequenced on a dedicated single-read 150-cycle Illumina NextSeq 550 flow cell. The authors' pipeline ran thus. Because the immunoSEQ output held only junctional sequences and lacked quality scores, the filtering could not match the filtering applied to full-length reads. To assign V/J genes and CDR3, sequences were annotated using PyIR, a Python wrapper for IgBLAST v1.9, with IMGT germline references. Any read was removed if the V/J assignment was weak (E-value above 1e-6), the CDR3 was missing, or the read contained stop codons, out-of-frame junctions, or ambiguous translated residues. A V3J clonotype was defined by an identical inferred V gene, J gene, and CDR3 amino acid sequence. Percentage overlap between repertoires was calculated by dividing the number of shared unique clonotypes by the size of the smaller repertoire. Repertoire richness was assessed with RTK rarefaction, the Chao1 estimator, and Recon v2.1 estimates of unobserved clonotypes. OLGA was used to compute generation probabilities for all TCRbeta clonotypes that the gDNA method yielded from a few donors. TCRdb provides this immuneACCESS table in a form limited to in-frame rearrangements. Some clones are lacking; in checked studies, under half of them reflect an unresolved V gene, and why the rest are absent is not known. The DNA was the basis for D and trimming; V, J and clone size are from that table. In this sample the table shows about 2.4 million clones, roughly 93% of which occur a single time. In total, the top ten clones hold around 0.4% of the sample.

The donors were healthy, HIV-negative adults with no recently reported acute infections or vaccinations. Every donor was a Caucasian adult living in Nashville, Tennessee, USA. CD4+ T cells were enriched through magnetic negative selection, after which naive cells were positively selected on CD45RA and the remaining negative fraction served as the memory subset. Blood was obtained by leukapheresis, after which PBMCs were separated by Ficoll-Histopaque density gradient centrifugation and cryopreserved in liquid nitrogen vapor phase. Analytical flow cytometry was used to check the purity and quantity of every magnetically sorted T cell population. Genomic DNA was isolated from every sorted fraction and measured by UV absorbance on a Nanodrop 2000c.

The sequence was obtained from a man aged 18 to 29 in good health. Some clones in this sample may be carry-over from other donors' samples. The source material was naive CD4+ T cells from PBMCs. The cell subset or site label, read with the paper, signifies: CD45RA+ positively selected. The chain is assembled from TRBV5-1 and TRBJ1-1; TRBD1 is a weak D gene call, 6 bases matching. The CDR3 protein is CASSGQGKTEAFF. The DNA reads as follows: TGCGCCAGCAGTGGGCAGGGGAAAACTGAAGCTTTCTTT.